The clone carrying this T cell receptor (beta chain) was counted many times. Its antigen remains unidentified. The germline V gene has CDR1 SGHRS and CDR2 YFSETQ. V was pared by 4 bases and J by 0 bases, with 4 bases of the junction left unmatched. CDR3 length: 16 amino acids. The sample originates from a study of early T cells in non-severe SARS-CoV-2 infection. Points from the study as a whole: In VDJdb matching, anti-spike CD8 responses were favored while private and CD4 specificities went missing.

Individual cDNA molecules were tagged with unique molecular identifiers. TCRdb reanalysed the 5' RACE reads using MiXCR and keeps one entry per CDR3 protein. The repertoire holds roughly 70,000 distinct CDR3 sequences, more than 15% seen once, with roughly 9% in the top ten. J is TRBJ2-4 and V is TRBV5-1; TRBD2 matches at 10 bases. The sample here was whole blood, taken at baseline. The TCR was taken from an adult who was a healthcare worker with PCR-confirmed SARS-CoV-2 infection or an uninfected control (not recorded which). This CDR3 is CASSLTSGLAKNIQYF. For the CDR3, the DNA is TGCGCCAGCAGCCTGACTAGCGGGCTAGCCAAAAACATTCAGTACTTC.